This T cell receptor (beta chain) was recorded in a study of T cell repertoires in cytomegalovirus infection. Germline CDR1 is MNHEY and CDR2 is SVGEGT. The CDR3 contains 14 residues. Deletions cut 2 bases from V and 5 bases from J, with 10 bases between. TCRdb analysed the reads with MiXCR anew, one entry per CDR3 protein. The repertoire holds approximately 910,000 distinct CDR3 sequences, around 31% seen once, with more than 12% in the top ten. Concerning this clonotype itself: The antigen is not known.

This rearrangement joins TRBV6-2 or TRBV6-3 to TRBJ1-5; tentative D call: TRBD1 (5 bases). The sequences come from cultured CD8+ T cells from PBMCs, collected from culture after CMV antigen stimulation. This receptor was identified in a human donor in good health (CMV status not recorded). Some clones in this sample may be carry-over from other donors' samples. CDR3 protein: CASSYPGTYQPQHF. In DNA form, the CDR3 reads TGTGCCAGCAGTTACCCTGGGACCTATCAGCCCCAGCATTTT.